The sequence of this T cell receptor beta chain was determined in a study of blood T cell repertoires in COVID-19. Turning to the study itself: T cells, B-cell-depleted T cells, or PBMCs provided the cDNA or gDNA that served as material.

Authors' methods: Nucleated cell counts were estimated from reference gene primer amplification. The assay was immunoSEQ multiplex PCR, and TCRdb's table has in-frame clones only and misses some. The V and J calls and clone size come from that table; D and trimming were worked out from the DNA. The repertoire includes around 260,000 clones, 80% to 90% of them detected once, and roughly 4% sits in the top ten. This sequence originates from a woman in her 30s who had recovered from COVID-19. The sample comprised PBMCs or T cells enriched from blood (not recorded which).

Here the CDR3 reads CASSRLGLAEPYEQYF. The CDR3 DNA reads TGTGCCAGCAGTCGCCTGGGACTAGCCGAGCCCTACGAGCAGTACTTC. The V gene is TRBV27, the J gene TRBJ2-7, with 9 bases identical to TRBD2. Per germline, CDR1 MNHEY and CDR2 SMNVEV (reference sequence). CDR3 length: 16 residues. With 5 bases clipped from V and 2 bases from J, the junction kept 10 bases outside the gene matches.